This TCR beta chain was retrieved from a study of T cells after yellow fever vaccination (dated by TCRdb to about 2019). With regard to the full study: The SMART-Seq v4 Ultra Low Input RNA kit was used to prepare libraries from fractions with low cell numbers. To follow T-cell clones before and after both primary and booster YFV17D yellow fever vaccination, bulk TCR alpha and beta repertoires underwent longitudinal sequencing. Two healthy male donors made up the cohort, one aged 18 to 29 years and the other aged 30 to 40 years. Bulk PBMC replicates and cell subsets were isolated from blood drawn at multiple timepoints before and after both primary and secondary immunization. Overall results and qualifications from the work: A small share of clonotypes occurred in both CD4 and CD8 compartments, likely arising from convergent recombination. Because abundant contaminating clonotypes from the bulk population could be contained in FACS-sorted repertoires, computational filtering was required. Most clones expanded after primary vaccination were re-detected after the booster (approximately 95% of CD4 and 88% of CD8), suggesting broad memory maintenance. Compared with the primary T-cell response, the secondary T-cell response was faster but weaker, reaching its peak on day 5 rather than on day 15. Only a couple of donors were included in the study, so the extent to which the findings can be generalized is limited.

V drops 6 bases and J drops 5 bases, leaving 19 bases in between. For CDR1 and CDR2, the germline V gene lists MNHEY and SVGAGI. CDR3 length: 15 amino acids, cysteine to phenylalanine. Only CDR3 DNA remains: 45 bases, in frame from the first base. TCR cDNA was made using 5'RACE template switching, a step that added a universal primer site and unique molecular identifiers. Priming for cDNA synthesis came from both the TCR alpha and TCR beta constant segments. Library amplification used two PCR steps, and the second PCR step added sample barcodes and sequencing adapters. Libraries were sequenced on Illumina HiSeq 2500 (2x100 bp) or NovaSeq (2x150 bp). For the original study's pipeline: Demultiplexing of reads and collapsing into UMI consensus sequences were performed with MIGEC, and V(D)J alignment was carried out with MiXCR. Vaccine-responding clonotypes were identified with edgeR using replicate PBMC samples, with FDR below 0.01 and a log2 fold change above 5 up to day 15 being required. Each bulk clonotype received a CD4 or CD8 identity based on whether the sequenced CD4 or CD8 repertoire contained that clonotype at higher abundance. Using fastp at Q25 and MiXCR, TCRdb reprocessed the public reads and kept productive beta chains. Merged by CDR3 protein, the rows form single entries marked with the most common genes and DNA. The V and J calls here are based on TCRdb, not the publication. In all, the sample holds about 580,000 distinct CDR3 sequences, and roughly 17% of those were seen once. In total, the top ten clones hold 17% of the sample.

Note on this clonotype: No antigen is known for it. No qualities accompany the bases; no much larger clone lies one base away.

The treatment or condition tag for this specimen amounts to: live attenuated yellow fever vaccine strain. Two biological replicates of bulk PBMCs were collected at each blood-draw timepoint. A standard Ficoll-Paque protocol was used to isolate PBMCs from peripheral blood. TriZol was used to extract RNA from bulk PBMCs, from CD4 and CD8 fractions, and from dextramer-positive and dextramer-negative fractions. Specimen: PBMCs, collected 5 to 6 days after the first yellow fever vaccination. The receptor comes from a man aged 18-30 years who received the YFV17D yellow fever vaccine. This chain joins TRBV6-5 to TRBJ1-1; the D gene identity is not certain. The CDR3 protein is CASRYAGADRTEAFF. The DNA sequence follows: TGTGCCAGCAGATACGCGGGAGCAGATCGTACTGAAGCTTTCTTT.